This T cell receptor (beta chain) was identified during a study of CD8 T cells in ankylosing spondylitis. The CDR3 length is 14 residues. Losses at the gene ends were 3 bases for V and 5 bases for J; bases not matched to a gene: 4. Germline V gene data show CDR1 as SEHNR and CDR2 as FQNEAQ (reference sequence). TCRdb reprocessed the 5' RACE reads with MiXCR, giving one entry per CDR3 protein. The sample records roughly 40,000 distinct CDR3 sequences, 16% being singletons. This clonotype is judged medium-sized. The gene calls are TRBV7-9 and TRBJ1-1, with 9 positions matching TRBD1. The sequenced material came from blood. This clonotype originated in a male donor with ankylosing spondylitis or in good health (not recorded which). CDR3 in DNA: TGTGCCAGCAGCTTGACAGGGGGTCATACTGAAGCTTTCTTT. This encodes CASSLTGGHTEAFF.